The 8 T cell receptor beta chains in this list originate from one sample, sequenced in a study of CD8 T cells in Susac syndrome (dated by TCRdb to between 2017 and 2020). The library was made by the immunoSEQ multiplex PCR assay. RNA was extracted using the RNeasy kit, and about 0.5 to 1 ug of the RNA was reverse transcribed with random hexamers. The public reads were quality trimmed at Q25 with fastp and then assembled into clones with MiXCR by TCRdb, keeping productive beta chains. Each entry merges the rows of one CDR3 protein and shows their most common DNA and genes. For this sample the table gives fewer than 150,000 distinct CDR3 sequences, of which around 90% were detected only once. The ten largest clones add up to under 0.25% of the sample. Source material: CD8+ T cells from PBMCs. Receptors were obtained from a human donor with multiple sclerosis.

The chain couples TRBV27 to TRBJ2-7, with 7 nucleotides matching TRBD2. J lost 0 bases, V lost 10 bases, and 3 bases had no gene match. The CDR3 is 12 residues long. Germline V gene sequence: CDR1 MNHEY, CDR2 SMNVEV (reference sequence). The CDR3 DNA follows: TGTGCCACTAGCGGCAGCTCCTACGAGCAGTACTTC. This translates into CATSGSSYEQYF.

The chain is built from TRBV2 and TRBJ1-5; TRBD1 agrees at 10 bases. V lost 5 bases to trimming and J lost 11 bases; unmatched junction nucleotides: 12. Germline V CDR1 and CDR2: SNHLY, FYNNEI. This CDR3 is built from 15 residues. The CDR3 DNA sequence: TGTGCCAGCAGTCGAGGACAGGGGGGAATCAGTACCCAGCATTTT. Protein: CASSRGQGGISTQHF. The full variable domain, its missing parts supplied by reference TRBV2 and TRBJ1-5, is EPEVTQTPSHQVTQMGQEVILRCVPISNHLYFYWYRQILGQKVEFLVSFYNNEISEKSEIFDDQFSVERPDGSNFTLKIRSTKLEDSAMYFCASSRGQGGISTQHFGDGTRLSIL.

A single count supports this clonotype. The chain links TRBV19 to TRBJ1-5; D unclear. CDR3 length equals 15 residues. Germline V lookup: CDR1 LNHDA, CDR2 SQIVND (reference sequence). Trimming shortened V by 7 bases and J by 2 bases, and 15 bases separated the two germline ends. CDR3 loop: CASKGADYGNQPQHF. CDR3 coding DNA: TGTGCCAGTAAAGGCGCGGATTACGGCAATCAGCCCCAGCATTTT. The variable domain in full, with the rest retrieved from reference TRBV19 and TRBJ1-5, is DGGITQSPKYLFRKEGQNVTLSCEQNLNHDAMYWYRQDPGQGLRLIYYSQIVNDFQKGDIAEGYSVSREKKESFPLTVTSAQKNPTAFYLCASKGADYGNQPQHFGDGTRLSIL.

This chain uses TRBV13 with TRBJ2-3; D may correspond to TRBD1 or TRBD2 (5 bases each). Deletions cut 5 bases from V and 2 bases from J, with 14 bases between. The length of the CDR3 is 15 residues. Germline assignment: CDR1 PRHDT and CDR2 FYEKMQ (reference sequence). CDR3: CASSLELGTTDTQYF. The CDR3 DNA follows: TGTGCCAGCAGCCTAGAACTGGGGACCACAGATACGCAGTATTTT.

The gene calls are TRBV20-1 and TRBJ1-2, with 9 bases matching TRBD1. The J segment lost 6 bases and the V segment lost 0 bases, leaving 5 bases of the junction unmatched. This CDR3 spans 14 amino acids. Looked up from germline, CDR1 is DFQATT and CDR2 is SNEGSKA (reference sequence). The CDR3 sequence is CSARDYGTGNGYTF. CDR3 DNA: TGCAGTGCTAGAGATTACGGGACAGGGAATGGCTACACCTTC.

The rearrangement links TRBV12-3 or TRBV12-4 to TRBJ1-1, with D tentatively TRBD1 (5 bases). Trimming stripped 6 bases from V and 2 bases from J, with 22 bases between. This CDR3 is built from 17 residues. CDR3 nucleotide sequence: TGTGCCAGCAGGAAGGGTGCCGAAGGGACGCCTAACACTGAAGCTTTCTTT. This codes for CASRKGAEGTPNTEAFF.

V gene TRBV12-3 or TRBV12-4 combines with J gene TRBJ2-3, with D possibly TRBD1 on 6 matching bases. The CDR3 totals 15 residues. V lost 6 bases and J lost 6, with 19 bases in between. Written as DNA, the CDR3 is TGTGCCAGCAGCCCAACAGGGAATAAGCTGGATACGCAGTATTTT. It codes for CASSPTGNKLDTQYF.

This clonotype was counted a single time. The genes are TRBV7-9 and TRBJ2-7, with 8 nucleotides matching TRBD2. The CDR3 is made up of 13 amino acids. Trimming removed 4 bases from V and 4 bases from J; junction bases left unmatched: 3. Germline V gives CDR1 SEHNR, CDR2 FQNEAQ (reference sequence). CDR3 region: CASSSTSEYEQYF. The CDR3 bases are TGTGCCAGCAGCTCGACTAGCGAGTACGAGCAGTACTTC.